One and the same sample provided the 32 T cell receptor beta chains below, sequenced in a study of blood T cell repertoires in COVID-19. This table comes from immunoSEQ multiplex PCR, and its TCRdb copy is limited to in-frame clones, with some not included. The sample yields approximately 150,000 clones, 88% seen once. The material sequenced was peripheral blood. Receptors were obtained from a man between 65 and 85 years old with active COVID-19.

The genes are TRBV30 and TRBJ1-4; 8 bases fit TRBD1. V shed 5 bases and J 0 bases; nucleotides not matched to a gene: 8. Germline loops: CDR1 GTSNPN, CDR2 SVGIG (reference sequence). CDR3 length equals 16 residues. The CDR3 nucleotides read TGTGCCTGGGGACAGGGATGGGTTGCAACTAATGAAAAACTGTTTTTT. Amino acids: CAWGQGWVATNEKLFF.

The CDR3 DNA sequence: TGTGCCAGCAAGACCCGTGTGGCGGGTAGCACAGATACGCAGTATTTT. Protein sequence: CASKTRVAGSTDTQYF. This chain uses TRBV5-4 with TRBJ2-3; D possibly corresponds to TRBD2 (5 bases). The CDR3 length is 16 residues. Per the germline V gene, CDR1 is SGHNT and CDR2 is YYREEE (reference sequence). V was shortened by 6 bases and J by 0 bases, with 17 bases between the two germline ends.

The rearrangement uses TRBV19 and TRBJ1-5, with D unresolved. With 4 bases removed from V and 7 bases from J, the gap between germline ends came to 8 bases. Germline CDR1 is LNHDA and CDR2 is SQIVND (reference sequence). This CDR3 has 12 amino acids. The CDR3 reads CASSTLSQPQHF. CDR3 DNA: TGTGCCAGTAGTACCCTCTCCCAGCCCCAGCATTTT. Variable domain in full (rest from reference TRBV19 and TRBJ1-5): DGGITQSPKYLFRKEGQNVTLSCEQNLNHDAMYWYRQDPGQGLRLIYYSQIVNDFQKGDIAEGYSVSREKKESFPLTVTSAQKNPTAFYLCASSTLSQPQHFGDGTRLSIL.

This rearrangement joins TRBV5-1 to TRBJ2-2; 7 positions agree with TRBD2. This CDR3 spans 14 amino acids. Trimming took 4 bases from V and 7 from J; bases not matched to a gene: 7. Germline assignment: CDR1 SGHRS and CDR2 YFSETQ. The CDR3 nucleotides are TGCGCCAGCAGCAAACTAGCGATTGGCGGGGAGCTGTTTTTT. Translating gives CASSKLAIGGELFF.

V is TRBV2 and J is TRBJ2-5, with TRBD1 identical over 9 bases. The CDR3 consists of 14 residues. V lost 5 bases to trimming and J lost 4 bases; unmatched junction nucleotides: 5. Germline CDR1 SNHLY, CDR2 FYNNEI. This chain's CDR3 is CASSTYRGPETQYF. Here the CDR3 DNA reads TGTGCCAGCAGTACATACAGGGGGCCAGAGACCCAGTACTTC.

The chain has TRBV9 and TRBJ1-3; maybe TRBD1 (6 bases). The ends were cut back, 3 bases at V and 3 bases at J, with 13 bases in the middle. The CDR3 contains 15 residues. Germline lookup yields CDR1 SGDLS and CDR2 YYNGEE. CDR3 in amino acids: CASSESRGGGNTIYF. DNA of the CDR3: TGTGCCAGCAGCGAGTCAAGGGGGGGTGGAAACACCATATATTTT.

V and J are TRBV29-1 and TRBJ2-1, with D possibly being TRBD2 (5 bases). The CDR3 sequence is 12 residues long. Between the trimmed V and J ends, which lost 8 bases and 9 bases, there was a span of 17 bases. Germline V gene sequence: CDR1 SQVTM, CDR2 ANQGSEA. CDR3 sequence: CSTSEATSEQFF. CDR3 bases: TGCAGCACCTCTGAGGCTACTAGTGAGCAGTTCTTC.

This chain uses TRBV6-2 or TRBV6-3 with TRBJ2-1; 7 nucleotides match TRBD2. The CDR3 spans 14 residues. V shed 2 bases, J shed 7 bases, and the junction held 5 bases outside the gene matches. Germline CDR1 MNHEY, CDR2 SVGEGT. CDR3 bases: TGTGCCAGCAGTTACGGGGCGGGAGTGAATGAGCAGTTCTTC. It codes for CASSYGAGVNEQFF.

This chain connects TRBV11-2 to TRBJ1-5, with a weak D call TRBD1 (5 bases). Germline lookup yields CDR1 SGHAT and CDR2 FQNNGV. The CDR3 extends over 16 amino acids. Trimming stripped 5 bases from V and 7 bases from J, with 21 bases between. In DNA form, the CDR3 reads TGTGCCAGCAGCCCCCGGGCGAGCAGGGCGGGACAGCCCCAGCATTTT. Encoded protein: CASSPRASRAGQPQHF.

The gene calls are TRBV21-1 and TRBJ2-4; the listed D gene, TRBD2, was not tested against the DNA. TRBV21-1 is listed as a pseudogene. This CDR3 region has 17 residues. The CDR3 DNA follows: TGTGCCAGCAGTTTTAACCTAGCTACAGCAAGAAAAAACATTCAGTACTTC. Amino acids: CASSFNLATARKNIQYF.

The gene calls are TRBV29-1 and TRBJ2-1; possibly TRBD2 for D (5 bases). Trimming stripped 8 bases from V and 9 bases from J, with 17 bases between. Per germline, CDR1 SQVTM and CDR2 ANQGSEA. The CDR3 sequence is 12 residues long. The CDR3 here is CSFRPLGGEQFF. CDR3 DNA sequence: TGCAGCTTTAGACCCCTTGGAGGTGAGCAGTTCTTC.

The chain uses TRBV10-3 and TRBJ2-7; TRBD2 matches 9 bases. CDR3 length equals 18 residues. Germline loops: CDR1 ENHRY, CDR2 SYGVKD. J was trimmed by 3 bases and V by 5 bases; bases with no gene match: 17. The CDR3 DNA reads TGTGCCATCAGTCAACGGACGATAGGGACTAGCAGCCTCTACGAGCAGTACTTC. It specifies CAISQRTIGTSSLYEQYF.

This clone was observed once. V and J are TRBV13 and TRBJ2-7; weak D call: TRBD1 (6 bases). Germline lookup yields CDR1 PRHDT and CDR2 FYEKMQ (reference sequence). V lost 5 bases, J lost 5 bases, and 10 bases lay in between. The CDR3 runs to 12 residues. The CDR3 nucleotides read TGTGCCAGCAGCACGTGGACAGACGAGCAGTACTTC. It encodes CASSTWTDEQYF.

J is TRBJ2-5 and V is TRBV4-2, with 9 bases identical to TRBD2. The CDR3 is 16 amino acids. From germline, CDR1 is LGHNA and CDR2 YNFKEQ. The V and J ends lost 3 bases and 5 bases, in that order; junction bases with no gene match: 10. The chain's CDR3 is CASSHPSAGGPETQYF. The CDR3 bases are TGTGCCAGCAGCCACCCCTCGGCGGGAGGGCCGGAGACCCAGTACTTC.

V gene TRBV11-2 combines with J gene TRBJ2-2; perhaps TRBD2 as D (6 bases). The CDR3 length is 15 residues. Looked up from germline, CDR1 is SGHAT and CDR2 is FQNNGV. V lost 6 bases, J lost 5 bases, and 16 bases lay in between. For the CDR3, the DNA is TGTGCCAGCAGTCCCCGGGGGAGCCGGACCGGGGAGCTGTTTTTT. Translation gives CASSPRGSRTGELFF.

The gene calls are TRBV6-5 and TRBJ2-1, with 8 nucleotides matching TRBD1. V lost 5 bases and J lost 5; bases outside the gene matches: 8. The CDR3 totals 15 residues. Germline V lookup: CDR1 MNHEY, CDR2 SVGAGI. Here the CDR3 DNA reads TGTGCCAGCAGTATGGACAGGGACTCGAACAATGAGCAGTTCTTC. Amino acid sequence: CASSMDRDSNNEQFF.

The chain combines TRBV28 with TRBJ2-3; 8 nucleotides match TRBD1. V was pared by 3 bases and J by 8 bases, with 10 bases of the junction left unmatched. Per germline, CDR1 MDHEN and CDR2 SYDVKM. The CDR3 is 15 amino acids. In DNA, the CDR3 is TGTGCCAGCAGTTTCACCGACAGGGGCCCAGGTACGCAGTATTTT. Its protein is CASSFTDRGPGTQYF.

This chain uses TRBV7-3 with TRBJ1-6, with D possibly being TRBD1 (5 bases). The CDR3 has 16 residues. CDR1 SGHTA and CDR2 FQGTGA come from the germline V gene. V was pared by 0 bases and J by 10 bases, with 16 bases between. In nucleotides, the CDR3 is TGTGCCAGCAGCTTAACGGGGGATCGGGGAGGGTCACCCCTCCACTTT. Amino acid sequence: CASSLTGDRGGSPLHF. Full variable domain (remainder filled in from reference TRBV7-3 and TRBJ1-6): GAGVSQTPSNKVTEKGKYVELRCDPISGHTALYWYRQSLGQGPEFLIYFQGTGAADDSGLPNDRFFAVRPEGSVSTLKIQRTERGDSAVYLCASSLTGDRGGSPLHFGNGTRLTVT.

The V call is TRBV7-9, the J call TRBJ2-7; maybe TRBD2 (6 bases). This CDR3 is built from 13 residues. Deletions cut 3 bases from V and 7 bases from J, with 13 bases between. The germline CDR1 and CDR2 sequences are SEHNR and FQNEAQ (reference sequence). CDR3 sequence: CASSLGGGLEQYF. CDR3 DNA: TGTGCCAGCAGCTTGGGAGGCGGTTTGGAGCAGTACTTC.

The V call is TRBV6-6, the J call TRBJ1-2; D is uncertain. With 8 bases removed from V and 4 bases from J, the gap between germline ends came to 11 bases. CDR3 size: 12 residues. Germline lookup yields CDR1 MNHNY and CDR2 SVGAGI (reference sequence). The CDR3 DNA follows: TGTGCCAGCGGGCGGGGATTCTATGGCTACACCTTC. Translation: CASGRGFYGYTF.

The V and J genes are TRBV6-5 and TRBJ2-7; D uncertain. This CDR3 region has 14 residues. V was pared by 0 bases and J by 2 bases, with 8 bases between. Germline V CDR1 and CDR2: MNHEY, SVGAGI. The CDR3 reads CASSYSPGPYEQYF. The CDR3 DNA sequence: TGTGCCAGCAGTTACTCTCCTGGCCCCTACGAGCAGTACTTC.

The rearrangement joins TRBV6-5 to TRBJ1-1, with 7 bases that match TRBD1. The V segment lost 6 bases and the J segment 1 base; nucleotides outside the gene matches: 5. The CDR3 spans 14 residues. Germline V gene data show CDR1 as MNHEY and CDR2 as SVGAGI. CDR3 in DNA: TGTGCCAGCAGATCGACAGGGAAGAACACTGAAGCTTTCTTT. Protein: CASRSTGKNTEAFF.

This sequence joins TRBV28 and TRBJ2-5; weak D call: TRBD1 (5 bases). This CDR3 has 14 residues. From germline, CDR1 is MDHEN and CDR2 SYDVKM. Trimming pared 6 bases from V and 1 base from J, leaving 12 bases between. The CDR3 bases are TGTGCCAGCAGCAGGGTCGGCCTCCAAGAGACCCAGTACTTC. Translation: CASSRVGLQETQYF.

V gene TRBV27 combines with J gene TRBJ1-4; D remains ambiguous. The CDR3 covers 15 residues. V lost 5 bases, J lost 2 bases, and 12 bases lay in between. In germline, CDR1 is MNHEY, CDR2 SMNVEV (reference sequence). CDR3 protein: CASSRAAFTNEKLFF. The CDR3 DNA reads as TGTGCCAGCAGTCGTGCGGCCTTCACTAATGAAAAACTGTTTTTT.

The chain carries TRBV21-1 and TRBJ2-7; the DNA was not used to check the table's D call, TRBD1. TRBV21-1 is designated a pseudogene. This CDR3 has 13 residues. This chain's CDR3 is CASSTGTVYEQYF. CDR3 in DNA: TGTGCCAGCAGCACCGGGACAGTCTACGAGCAGTACTTC.

The V gene is TRBV3-1 (or the pseudogene TRBV3-2), the J gene TRBJ2-6, with 7 nucleotides matching TRBD2. The length of the CDR3 is 19 residues. V was pared by 0 bases and J by 1 base, with 9 bases of the junction left unmatched. Germline V CDR1 and CDR2: LGHDT, YNNKEL (reference sequence). The CDR3 is CASSQERGRARSGANVLTF. The CDR3 coding sequence is TGTGCCAGCAGCCAAGAGAGAGGGAGGGCTCGATCTGGGGCCAACGTCCTGACTTTC.

The rearrangement joins TRBV28 to TRBJ2-1, with D maybe TRBD1 (5 bases). The V end was cut by 6 bases, the J end by 2 bases, with 14 bases between. Per germline, CDR1 MDHEN and CDR2 SYDVKM. This CDR3 region has 15 residues. The CDR3 region has the DNA TGTGCCAGCAGCCCAAGGGGTACTACCTACAATGAGCAGTTCTTC. As protein: CASSPRGTTYNEQFF.

In its sample, this clone was seen a few times. The gene calls are TRBV7-9 and TRBJ2-5, with D perhaps TRBD2 (5 bases). In germline, CDR1 is SEHNR, CDR2 FQNEAQ (reference sequence). Trimming cost V 5 bases and J 5 bases, with 12 bases left between them. The CDR3 is made up of 13 amino acids. CDR3 in DNA: TGTGCCAGCAGCCGCCAGCGAGGGGAGACCCAGTACTTC. It specifies CASSRQRGETQYF.

The J gene is TRBJ2-2, the V gene TRBV18; TRBD2 matches at 8 bases. V lost 5 bases and J lost 3; bases outside the gene matches: 14. From germline, CDR1 is KGHSH and CDR2 LQKENI. The CDR3 covers 18 residues. In DNA, the CDR3 is TGTGCCAGCTCAGTCGTCAGGACTAGCTCAAGGTACACCGGGGAGCTGTTTTTT. Translated, it gives CASSVVRTSSRYTGELFF. The whole variable domain, filled in from reference TRBV18 and TRBJ2-2, reads NAGVMQNPRHLVRRRGQEARLRCSPMKGHSHVYWYRQLPEEGLKFMVYLQKENIIDESGMPKERFSAEFPKEGPSILRIQQVVRGDSAAYFCASSVVRTSSRYTGELFFGEGSRLTVL.

The chain has TRBV29-1 and TRBJ1-1, with TRBD1 matching over 7 bases. Germline V gene data show CDR1 as SQVTM and CDR2 as ANQGSEA. V shed 5 bases and J 1 base; nucleotides not matched to a gene: 4. This CDR3 contains 13 residues. The CDR3 DNA reads TGCAGCGTTAACAGGGGAGCGAACACTGAAGCTTTCTTT. This encodes CSVNRGANTEAFF.

The rearrangement links TRBV6-2 or TRBV6-3 to TRBJ1-4, with D uncertain. The germline V gene has CDR1 MNHEY and CDR2 SVGEGT. The CDR3 totals 14 residues. V lost 0 bases and J lost 0, with 2 bases in between. The CDR3 loop is CASSYSATNEKLFF. As DNA, the CDR3 is TGTGCCAGCAGTTACTCCGCAACTAATGAAAAACTGTTTTTT.

The V call is TRBV28, the J call TRBJ2-7, with D uncertain. The V end lost 4 bases, the J end lost 2 bases, and 6 bases lay between the germline ends. CDR3 length equals 12 residues. CDR1 is MDHEN, CDR2 SYDVKM, per germline. The CDR3 nucleotides are TGTGCCAGCAGTTCTATTACCTACGAGCAGTACTTC. Translation: CASSSITYEQYF.